Following are 19 T cell receptor beta chains from one sample sequenced in a study of regulatory T cells in long-lasting Graves disease. Time point noted: persistent/refractory GD, antithyroid drugs over 5 years with positive TRAb. RNA extracted from PBMCs served as the sequencing template. To make TCR beta libraries, researchers used iRepertoire HTBI primers and Arm-PCR of CDR3 regions. A single record per CDR3 protein comes from TCRdb applying MiXCR to the multiplex PCR reads. This table holds roughly 500,000 distinct CDR3 sequences, less than 25% found once. This specimen was peripheral blood mononuclear cells (PBMCs), taken when the disease was refractory, from a patient treated with antithyroid drugs. The receptors were sampled from a female donor with Graves disease.

This chain uses TRBV7-9 with TRBJ1-1; no clear D gene. Germline V gives CDR1 SEHNR, CDR2 FQNEAQ (reference sequence). The V end was cut by 5 bases, the J end by 10 bases, with 17 bases between. The CDR3 has 13 amino acids. The CDR3 DNA follows: TGTGCCAGCAGCCCCGGTGAGAGACTTGGAGCTTTCTTT. It specifies CASSPGERLGAFF.

With respect to this clonotype: A read error may be the cause here, since a much bigger clone is one base away. The chain has TRBV6-9 and TRBJ1-2; unclear D gene. This CDR3 is 12 amino acids long. The V gene's germline CDR1 is MNHGY and CDR2 SVAAGI. CDR3 DNA sequence: TGTTCCAGCAGTTACTCAAAGGATGGCTACACCTTC. Translated, it gives CSSSYSKDGYTF.

This clonotype was counted many times. The chain joins TRBV12-3 or TRBV12-4 to TRBJ2-7, with D hard to call. The CDR3 is 13 amino acids. Trimming cost V 7 bases and J 6 bases, with 16 bases left between them. CDR3 region: CASTQGGLPEQYF. CDR3 nucleotide sequence: TGTGCCAGCACCCAAGGTGGCCTCCCCGAGCAGTACTTC.

This clonotype was detected only a few times. The genes are TRBV7-9 and TRBJ2-7; D uncertain. This CDR3 region has 16 residues. Germline V gene sequence: CDR1 SEHNR, CDR2 FQNEAQ (reference sequence). The germline V and J ends were trimmed by 2 bases and 3 bases, with 17 bases remaining between them. DNA of the CDR3: TGTGCCAGCAGCTTATATCGCGGAACCCGGCTCTACGAGCAGTACTTC. Translation gives CASSLYRGTRLYEQYF.

V gene TRBV6-1 combines with J gene TRBJ2-5; unclear D gene. CDR3 length: 14 residues. Germline V gene lookup returns CDR1 MNHNS and CDR2 SASEGT. The V gene lost 6 bases and the J gene lost 2 bases, with 13 bases spanning the gap. The CDR3: CASRRTAIQETQYF. CDR3 bases: TGTGCCAGCAGGAGGACGGCAATTCAAGAGACCCAGTACTTC.

This clonotype was counted ten times or more. The chain uses TRBV28 and TRBJ2-2; TRBD2 aligns across 7 bases. V gave up 7 bases and J gave up 3 bases; unmatched junction bases: 8. There are 15 residues in the CDR3. Germline CDR1 and CDR2: MDHEN and SYDVKM. The DNA of the CDR3 is TGTGCCAGCAACGATCGGGACTACCACACCGGGGAGCTGTTTTTT. As protein: CASNDRDYHTGELFF.

The rearrangement joins TRBV28 to TRBJ2-5, with D perhaps TRBD1 or TRBD2 (7 bases each). The CDR3 is 15 residues long. Germline V gives CDR1 MDHEN, CDR2 SYDVKM. The V and J ends lost 3 bases and 2 bases respectively, with 13 bases between them. The CDR3 DNA follows: TGTGCCAGCAGTTTTTTCCAGGGGGGGCAAGAGACCCAGTACTTC. Protein sequence: CASSFFQGGQETQYF.

This rearrangement joins TRBV28 to TRBJ2-1; 10 bases agree with TRBD1. The CDR3 is 16 residues long. Germline loops: CDR1 MDHEN, CDR2 SYDVKM. Losses at the gene ends were 7 bases for V and 4 bases for J; bases not matched to a gene: 10. In nucleotides, the CDR3 is TGTGCCAGCAAGATTCCCGGGACAGGGGCGTACAATGAGCAGTTCTTC. It translates to CASKIPGTGAYNEQFF.

The table lists this clonotype with many counts. The chain joins TRBV14 to TRBJ2-7; 7 nucleotides match TRBD1. V shed 0 bases and J 2 bases; nucleotides not matched to a gene: 7. Per germline, CDR1 SGHDN and CDR2 FVKESK. The CDR3 contains 16 residues. The CDR3 sequence is CASSQDRQGYPYEQYF. The CDR3 DNA is TGTGCCAGCAGCCAAGATCGACAGGGTTACCCCTACGAGCAGTACTTC. Together with reference TRBV14 and TRBJ2-7, the CDR3 gives the full variable domain: EAGVTQFPSHSVIEKGQTVTLRCDPISGHDNLYWYRRVMGKEIKFLLHFVKESKQDESGMPNNRFLAERTGGTYSTLKVQPAELEDSGVYFCASSQDRQGYPYEQYFGPGTRLTVT.

This clonotype was counted at least ten times. This chain connects TRBV6-1 to TRBJ2-7, with a possible D match to TRBD1 (6 bases). The CDR3 runs 13 residues. The V end was cut by 11 bases, the J end by 0 bases, with 14 bases between. CDR1 and CDR2 from the germline V gene are MNHNS and SASEGT. CDR3 sequence: CAYRDTNSYEQYF. CDR3 nucleotides: TGTGCCTATCGGGACACCAACTCCTACGAGCAGTACTTC.

V is TRBV6-5 and J is TRBJ1-3, with D uncertain. Germline CDR1 is MNHEY and CDR2 is SVGAGI. The CDR3 runs 14 residues. V lost 2 bases and J lost 0, with 5 bases in between. CDR3 protein: CASSYGDSGNTIYF. The CDR3 DNA reads TGTGCCAGCAGTTACGGGGACTCTGGAAACACCATATATTTT.

This clonotype was seen only a few times. The rearrangement uses TRBV19 and TRBJ1-1; D gene uncertain. The V end was cut by 7 bases, the J end by 4 bases, with 13 bases between. Germline V gene data show CDR1 as LNHDA and CDR2 as SQIVND (reference sequence). There are 13 residues in the CDR3. CDR3 nucleotides: TGTGCCAGTATCAACCCGGTGAGCACTGAAGCTTTCTTT. This gives the protein CASINPVSTEAFF.

This clonotype has a count of ten or more. The chain carries TRBV9 and TRBJ2-5; D gene unclear. Germline V gives CDR1 SGDLS, CDR2 YYNGEE. V was trimmed by 0 bases and J by 2 bases, leaving 11 bases between them. This CDR3 contains 15 residues. CDR3 amino acids: CASSVEAGWQETQYF. The CDR3 bases are TGTGCCAGCAGCGTAGAGGCAGGTTGGCAAGAGACCCAGTACTTC. The entire variable domain, with the rest obtained from reference TRBV9 and TRBJ2-5, is as follows: DSGVTQTPKHLITATGQRVTLRCSPRSGDLSVYWYQQSLDQGLQFLIQYYNGEERAKGNILERFSAQQFPDLHSELNLSSLELGDSALYFCASSVEAGWQETQYFGPGTRLLVL.

The table lists this clonotype with a few counts. The CDR3 reads CASSLANTRAASGEQYF. CDR3 in DNA: TGTGCCAGCAGCTTAGCAAATACCAGGGCAGCGTCGGGCGAGCAGTACTTC. V usage is TRBV11-1 and J usage is TRBJ2-7; D might be TRBD1 (5 bases). The V gene lost 0 bases and the J gene lost 6 bases, with 21 bases spanning the gap. The CDR3 has 17 residues. Germline V gene sequence: CDR1 SGHAT, CDR2 FQDESV (reference sequence).

This clonotype was recorded at least ten times. The genes are TRBV2 and TRBJ1-1; D gene unclear. CDR3 length: 13 amino acids. Trimming removed 8 bases from V and 2 bases from J, with 12 bases in between. Germline assignment: CDR1 SNHLY and CDR2 FYNNEI. CDR3 loop: CASQTDGNTEAFF. The CDR3 DNA is TGTGCCAGCCAAACGGACGGTAACACTGAAGCTTTCTTT.

The CDR3 coding sequence is TGTGCCAGCACTAGCCAATCGAGCACAGATACGCAGTATTTT. This sequence encodes CASTSQSSTDTQYF. V usage is TRBV2 and J usage is TRBJ2-3, with D tentatively TRBD2 (5 bases). Germline CDR1 and CDR2: SNHLY and FYNNEI. V shed 7 bases and J shed 0 bases, with 11 bases lying between them. The CDR3 is 14 residues long.

This clonotype appeared many times. The chain carries TRBV28 and TRBJ2-2; D ambiguous. This CDR3 has 14 amino acids. Germline loops: CDR1 MDHEN, CDR2 SYDVKM. V was shortened by 4 bases and J by 4 bases, with 10 bases between the two germline ends. The CDR3 DNA follows: TGTGCCAGCAGTTCCCCAATTAGCACCGGGGAGCTGTTTTTT. Its protein is CASSSPISTGELFF.

The V and J genes are TRBV27 and TRBJ1-5; 9 bases map to TRBD1. CDR1 is MNHEY, CDR2 SMNVEV, per germline (reference sequence). Trimming cost V 8 bases and J 4 bases; bases outside gene matches: 12. The CDR3 is made up of 16 amino acids. The CDR3 nucleotides are TGTGCCAGCGCGAAACGAACCGGGACAGGGAATCAGCCCCAGCATTTT. Its protein product is CASAKRTGTGNQPQHF.

This clonotype was observed many times. The genes are TRBV11-1 and TRBJ2-5; perhaps TRBD1 as D (5 bases). V dropped 6 bases and J dropped 7 bases, with 12 bases sitting between them. Per germline, CDR1 SGHAT and CDR2 FQDESV (reference sequence). The CDR3 covers 12 residues. CDR3 in amino acids: CASSSGIWTQYF. The CDR3 nucleotides are TGTGCCAGCAGTTCAGGGATCTGGACCCAGTACTTC.